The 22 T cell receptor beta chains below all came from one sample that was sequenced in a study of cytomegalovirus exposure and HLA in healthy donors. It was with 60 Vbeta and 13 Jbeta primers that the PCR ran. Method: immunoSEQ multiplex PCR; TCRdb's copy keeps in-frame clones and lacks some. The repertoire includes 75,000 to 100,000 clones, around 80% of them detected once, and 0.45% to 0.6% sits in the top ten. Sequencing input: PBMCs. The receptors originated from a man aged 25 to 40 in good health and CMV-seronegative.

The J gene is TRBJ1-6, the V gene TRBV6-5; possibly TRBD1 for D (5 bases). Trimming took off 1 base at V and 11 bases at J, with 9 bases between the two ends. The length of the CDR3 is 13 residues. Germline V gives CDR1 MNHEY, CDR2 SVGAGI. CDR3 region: CASSYLGEAPLHF. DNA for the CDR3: TGTGCCAGCAGTTACTTAGGGGAGGCACCCCTCCACTTT.

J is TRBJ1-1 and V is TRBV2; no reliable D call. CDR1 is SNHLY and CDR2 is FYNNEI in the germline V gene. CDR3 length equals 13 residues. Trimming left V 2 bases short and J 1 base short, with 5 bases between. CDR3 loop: CASSELANTEAFF. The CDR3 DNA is TGTGCCAGCAGTGAACTAGCGAACACTGAAGCTTTCTTT. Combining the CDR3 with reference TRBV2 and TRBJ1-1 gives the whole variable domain EPEVTQTPSHQVTQMGQEVILRCVPISNHLYFYWYRQILGQKVEFLVSFYNNEISEKSEIFDDQFSVERPDGSNFTLKIRSTKLEDSAMYFCASSELANTEAFFGQGTRLTVV.

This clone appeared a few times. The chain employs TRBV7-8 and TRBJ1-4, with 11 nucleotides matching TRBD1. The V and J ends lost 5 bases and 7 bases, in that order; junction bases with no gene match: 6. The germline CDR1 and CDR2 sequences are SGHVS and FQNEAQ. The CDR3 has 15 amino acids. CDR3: CASSLRTGGREKLFF. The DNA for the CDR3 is TGTGCCAGCAGCCTAAGGACAGGGGGCCGTGAAAAACTGTTTTTT.

The CDR3 region is CATSRGQGEAQPQHF. CDR3 coding DNA: TGTGCCACCAGCAGAGGACAGGGTGAAGCTCAGCCCCAGCATTTT. The chain is built from TRBV15 and TRBJ1-5, with TRBD1 matching over 7 bases. CDR1 and CDR2 from the germline V gene are LNHNV and YYDKDF (reference sequence). The V and J ends lost 1 base and 6 bases, in that order; junction bases with no gene match: 6. This CDR3 is 15 amino acids long.

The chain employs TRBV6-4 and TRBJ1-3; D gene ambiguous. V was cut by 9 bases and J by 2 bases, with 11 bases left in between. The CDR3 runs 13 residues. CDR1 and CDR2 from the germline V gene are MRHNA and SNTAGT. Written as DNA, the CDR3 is TGTGCCAGTTATGGAGCACCTGGAAACACCATATATTTT. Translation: CASYGAPGNTIYF.

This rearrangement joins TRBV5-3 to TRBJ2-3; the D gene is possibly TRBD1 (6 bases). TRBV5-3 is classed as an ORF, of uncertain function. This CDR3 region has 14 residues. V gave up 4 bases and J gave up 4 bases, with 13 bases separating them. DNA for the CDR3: TGTGCCAGAAGCCCGGGACATCGGGCAGATACGCAGTATTTT. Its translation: CARSPGHRADTQYF.

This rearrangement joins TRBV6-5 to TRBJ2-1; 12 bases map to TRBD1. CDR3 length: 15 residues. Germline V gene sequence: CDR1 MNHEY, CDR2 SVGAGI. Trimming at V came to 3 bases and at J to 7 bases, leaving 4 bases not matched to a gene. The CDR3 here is CASSYGTGGSNEQFF. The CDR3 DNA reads TGTGCCAGCAGTTATGGGACAGGGGGCTCGAATGAGCAGTTCTTC.

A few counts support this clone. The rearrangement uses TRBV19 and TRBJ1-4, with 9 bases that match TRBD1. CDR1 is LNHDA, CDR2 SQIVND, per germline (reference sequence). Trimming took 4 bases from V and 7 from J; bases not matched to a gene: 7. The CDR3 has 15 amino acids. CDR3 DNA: TGTGCCAGTAGTACTGGACAGGGGACGACTGAAAAACTGTTTTTT. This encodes CASSTGQGTTEKLFF.

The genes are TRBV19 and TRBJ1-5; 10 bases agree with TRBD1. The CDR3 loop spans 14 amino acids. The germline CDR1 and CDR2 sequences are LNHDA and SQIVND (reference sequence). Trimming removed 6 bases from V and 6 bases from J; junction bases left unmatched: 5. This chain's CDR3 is CASRETGGGQPQHF. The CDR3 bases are TGTGCCAGTAGGGAGACAGGGGGCGGTCAGCCCCAGCATTTT.

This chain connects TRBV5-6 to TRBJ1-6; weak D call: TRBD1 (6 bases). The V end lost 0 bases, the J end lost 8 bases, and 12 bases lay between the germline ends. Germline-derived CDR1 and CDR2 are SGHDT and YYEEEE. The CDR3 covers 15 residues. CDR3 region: CASSLDGGWDSPLHF. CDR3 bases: TGTGCCAGCAGCTTGGATGGGGGCTGGGATTCACCCCTCCACTTT.

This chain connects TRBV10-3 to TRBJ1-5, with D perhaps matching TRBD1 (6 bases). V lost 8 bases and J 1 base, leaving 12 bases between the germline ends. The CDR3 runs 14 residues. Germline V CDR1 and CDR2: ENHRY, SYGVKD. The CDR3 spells CAISAGDSNQPQHF. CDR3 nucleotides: TGTGCCATCTCGGCAGGGGACAGCAATCAGCCCCAGCATTTT.

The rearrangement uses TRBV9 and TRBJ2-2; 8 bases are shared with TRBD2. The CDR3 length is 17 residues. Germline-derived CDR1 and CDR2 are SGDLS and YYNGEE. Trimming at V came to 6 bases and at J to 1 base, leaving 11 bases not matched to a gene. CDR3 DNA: TGTGCCAGCACCAGGCGCCCGGGGGGGAGGAACACCGGGGAGCTGTTTTTT. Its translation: CASTRRPGGRNTGELFF.

CDR3 residues: CAISGDPGERDTEAFF. DNA of the CDR3: TGTGCCATCAGTGGAGATCCCGGGGAACGGGACACTGAAGCTTTCTTT. This chain connects TRBV10-3 to TRBJ1-1; D gene unclear. Germline V gene sequence: CDR1 ENHRY, CDR2 SYGVKD. The V end lost 4 bases, the J end lost 3 bases, and 18 bases lay between the germline ends. This CDR3 comprises 16 residues.

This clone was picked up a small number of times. In nucleotides, the CDR3 is TGCGCCAGCAGCCAAGGAGAGAGCTCCTACAATGAGCAGTTCTTC. It encodes CASSQGESSYNEQFF. V is TRBV4-1 and J is TRBJ2-1, with D uncertain. Germline V lookup: CDR1 MGHRA, CDR2 YSYEKL. The CDR3 has 15 amino acids. V was clipped by 1 base and J by 0 bases, with 7 bases between them.

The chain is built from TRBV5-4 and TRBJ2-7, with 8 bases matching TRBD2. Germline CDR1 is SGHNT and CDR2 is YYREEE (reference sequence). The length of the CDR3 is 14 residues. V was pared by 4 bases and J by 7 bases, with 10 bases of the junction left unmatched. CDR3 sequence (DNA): TGTGCCAGCAGCCACGGGGTAGCGGGGTGGGAGCAGTACTTC. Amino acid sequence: CASSHGVAGWEQYF. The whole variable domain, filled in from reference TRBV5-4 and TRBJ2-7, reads ETGVTQSPTHLIKTRGQQVTLRCSSQSGHNTVSWYQQALGQGPQFIFQYYREEENGRGNFPPRFSGLQFPNYSSELNVNALELDDSALYLCASSHGVAGWEQYFGPGTRLTVT.

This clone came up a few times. The CDR3 DNA follows: TGCGCCAGCAGCCAAGAAGGAGGGGGCCGGCAAGAGACCCAGTACTTC. It translates to CASSQEGGGRQETQYF. This chain uses TRBV4-3 with TRBJ2-5; tentatively, D is TRBD1 (7 bases). The length of the CDR3 is 16 residues. V was clipped by 0 bases and J by 2 bases, with 13 bases between them. Germline V gene lookup returns CDR1 LGHNA and CDR2 YSLEER.

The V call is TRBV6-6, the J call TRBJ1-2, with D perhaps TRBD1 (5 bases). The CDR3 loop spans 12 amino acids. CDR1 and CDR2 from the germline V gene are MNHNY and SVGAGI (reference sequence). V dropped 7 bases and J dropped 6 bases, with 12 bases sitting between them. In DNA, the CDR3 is TGTGCCAGCATTCGGGGGGGGGATGGCTACACCTTC. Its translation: CASIRGGDGYTF.

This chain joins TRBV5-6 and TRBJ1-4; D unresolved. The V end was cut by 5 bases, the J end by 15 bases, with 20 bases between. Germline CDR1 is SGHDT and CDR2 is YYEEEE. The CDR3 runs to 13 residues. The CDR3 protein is CASSFTQMEKVFF. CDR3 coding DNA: TGTGCCAGCAGTTTTACCCAGATGGAGAAGGTGTTTTTT.

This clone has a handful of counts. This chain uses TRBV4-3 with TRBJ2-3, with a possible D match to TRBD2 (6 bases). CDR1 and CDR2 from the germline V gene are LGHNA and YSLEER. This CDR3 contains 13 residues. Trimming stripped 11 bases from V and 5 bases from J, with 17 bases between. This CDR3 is CAGSSALGDTQYF. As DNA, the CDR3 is TGCGCCGGCTCTAGCGCCTTGGGAGATACGCAGTATTTT.

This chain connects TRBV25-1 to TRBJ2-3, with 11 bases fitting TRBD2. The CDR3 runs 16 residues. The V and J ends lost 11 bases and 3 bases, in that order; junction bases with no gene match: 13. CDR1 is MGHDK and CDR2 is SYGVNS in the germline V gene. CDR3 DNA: TGTGCCTCCAGCATAGCGGGGGGGTCAGTGACAGATACGCAGTATTTT. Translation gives CASSIAGGSVTDTQYF.

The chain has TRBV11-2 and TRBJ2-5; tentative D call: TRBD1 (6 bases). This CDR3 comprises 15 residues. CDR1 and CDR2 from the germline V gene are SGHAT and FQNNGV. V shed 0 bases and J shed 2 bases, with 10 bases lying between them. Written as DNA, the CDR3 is TGTGCCAGCAGCTTAGATCTGGGACATCAAGAGACCCAGTACTTC. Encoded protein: CASSLDLGHQETQYF.

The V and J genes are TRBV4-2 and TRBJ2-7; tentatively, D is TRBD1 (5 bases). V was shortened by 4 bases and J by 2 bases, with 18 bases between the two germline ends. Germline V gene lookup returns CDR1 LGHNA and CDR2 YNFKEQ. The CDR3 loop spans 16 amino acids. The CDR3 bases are TGTGCCAGCAGCCCTTCGAGATTACAGGATACCTACGAGCAGTACTTC. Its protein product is CASSPSRLQDTYEQYF.